This T cell receptor (beta chain) emerged from a study of OX40 agonist ivuxolimab in advanced cancers. Profiling relied on immunoSEQ multiplex PCR, and the TCRdb table lists in-frame clones only, not all of them. This sample has 60,000 to 85,000 clones, with 85% to 95% found just once. The CDR3 consists of 11 residues. Germline CDR1 reads SNHLY; CDR2 reads FYNNEI. The V gene is TRBV2, the J gene TRBJ1-1; no definite D call. The sample was CD4+ or CD8+ T cells sorted from blood, taken in a trial of the OX40 agonist ivuxolimab. The receptor comes from an adult with an advanced solid tumor such as melanoma, head and neck, liver or kidney cancer. The CDR3 spells CAATLGPEAFF. The CDR3 DNA reads TGTGCAGCTACCCTTGGGCCTGAAGCTTTCTTT.